This entry features one T cell receptor beta chain sequence. Its antigen is unknown. V lost 0 bases, J lost 7 bases, and 11 bases lay in between. Germline assignment: CDR1 SGDLS and CDR2 YYNGEE. CDR3 length equals 13 residues. CD4+ T cells from unexposed donors were obtained before the COVID-19 pandemic (2011-2018). Isolation of CD4+ T cells took place after approximately 11 days in culture. Each well had a few million PBMCs in around 4.5% human AB serum with IL-2. Fresh IL-2 medium replaced half the medium on days 3 and 7. Generated by immunoSEQ multiplex PCR, the TCRdb table keeps only in-frame clones and is missing some. The sample holds about 21,000 clones, about 70% seen once. This record comes from a study of CD4 T cells in relation to SARS-CoV-2 and coronaviruses. Looking at the study overall: ViraFEST: roughly 9-day antigen culture of PBMCs, then TCR beta CDR3 sequencing. The negative reference was HIV-1 Nef peptide pool or peptide-free culture.

The chain links TRBV9 to TRBJ2-7, with D possibly being TRBD1 (5 bases). The receptor comes from a human donor in good health. Sequenced material: CD4+ T cells from PBMCs, cultured in vitro. CDR3: CASSVGSQGEQYF. CDR3 DNA sequence: TGTGCCAGCAGCGTAGGTTCCCAGGGTGAGCAGTACTTC.